This TCR beta chain was captured by sequencing in a study of T cells after yellow fever vaccination. Study observations and caveats: The presence of abundant clonotypes contaminating from the bulk population was possible in FACS-sorted repertoires.

Details on this clonotype: Its antigen remains unknown.

TCRdb independently ran MiXCR on the 5' RACE reads; one entry per CDR3 protein. The sample holds 450,000 to 550,000 distinct CDR3 sequences, 20% to 25% seen once. The input for sequencing was PBMCs, taken more than 20 days after the first yellow fever vaccination. The TCR sequence derives from a man between 18 and 35 years old who received the YFV17D yellow fever vaccine.

The CDR3: CASNWRNTEAFF. CDR3 in DNA: TGTGCCAGTAATTGGCGGAACACTGAAGCTTTCTTT. V and J are TRBV19 and TRBJ1-1; D gene ambiguous. Germline CDR1 is LNHDA and CDR2 is SQIVND (reference sequence). The CDR3 runs 12 residues. The V and J ends lost 7 bases and 1 base respectively, with 7 bases between them.